A selection of T cell receptor beta chains follows, all from one sample in a study of T cells in Graves' hyperthyroidism and ophthalmopathy. Via MiXCR, TCRdb re-called the multiplex PCR reads, giving one row per CDR3 protein. The sample includes fewer than 500,000 distinct CDR3 sequences, about 14% of them seen just once. The sequencing sample was made of blood. Receptors were obtained from a woman aged 30 to 39 with Graves' ophthalmopathy. The conserved cysteine and the conserved F or W are not part of the CDR3 here.

V	J	CDR3
TRBV28	TRBJ2-7	ASSLGDRGVYEQY
TRBV24-1	TRBJ2-1	ATSAPTSSSDEQF
TRBV3-1	TRBJ2-5	ASSHEIAGPRVTQY
TRBV29-1	TRBJ2-2	SFRTSGGTGELF
TRBV10-1	TRBJ2-3	ASSEGFGSHPTDTQY
TRBV20-1	TRBJ2-7	SARTGGPYEQY
TRBV20-1	TRBJ1-4	SATPGTLNEKLF
TRBV5-1	TRBJ1-5	ASSPGNRASNQPQH
TRBV3-1	TRBJ2-1	ASSQGVRTNEQF
TRBV6-2/TRBV6-3	TRBJ1-2	ASRNLDGYT
TRBV6-2/TRBV6-3	TRBJ1-5	ASSYLSSNQPQH
TRBV9	TRBJ1-4	ASSVGDPTNEKLF
TRBV29-1	TRBJ2-3	SVGRGGGALLDTQY
TRBV20-1	TRBJ2-7	SASPGPSEQY
TRBV28	TRBJ2-5	ASSLLAGQSTIQETQY
TRBV5-6	TRBJ2-3	ASSRWGGSTDTQY
TRBV3-1	TRBJ1-2	ASSRGQGLGYT
TRBV6-6	TRBJ2-7	ASSYSPGQGYEQY
TRBV7-2	TRBJ1-1	ASSLDRGTGTEAF
TRBV5-1	TRBJ2-2	ASSLSGGNTGELF
TRBV20-1	TRBJ1-6	SARDPGQGINSPLH
TRBV4-1	TRBJ2-6	ASSQKDRRIGANVLT
TRBV9	TRBJ1-2	ASTPSPPGQPPWGYT
TRBV28	TRBJ2-5	ASSSLAGGGETQY
TRBV18	TRBJ1-4	ASSLGQLGTNEKLF
TRBV24-1	TRBJ1-5	ATSDLFWFRVYSNQPQH
TRBV13	TRBJ2-7	ASSGGTGGMGYEQY
TRBV6-4	TRBJ1-1	ASSLDRATEAF
TRBV3-1	TRBJ2-5	ASEVAGGRVLETQY
TRBV3-1	TRBJ2-2	ASSQATGAGELF
TRBV20-1	TRBJ1-5	SAGGQPYSNQPQH
TRBV28	TRBJ2-7	ASSLEGSGYEQY
TRBV12-3/TRBV12-4	TRBJ2-6	ASSSGHSSGANVLT
TRBV20-1	TRBJ2-1	SALGGLAGYNEQF
TRBV11-2	TRBJ2-3	ASSLVGGGPSDTQY
TRBV28	TRBJ2-1	ASSFSTFSSYNEQF
TRBV7-3	TRBJ2-1	ASSSKSGQGNNEQF
TRBV11-2	TRBJ2-1	ASRLGQADNNEQF
TRBV15	TRBJ1-2	ATSRDDRKKFPNYGYT
TRBV24-1	TRBJ2-2	ATSEAAGSELF
TRBV7-8	TRBJ1-1	ASTRDRIMNTEAF
TRBV5-1	TRBJ2-7	ASSMGTSAEQY
TRBV3-1	TRBJ2-2	ASSQVPGVLSGELF
TRBV6-2/TRBV6-3	TRBJ1-2	ASSYSIRYRGYGYT
TRBV4-1	TRBJ1-5	ASSQDLEGTGVGNQPQH